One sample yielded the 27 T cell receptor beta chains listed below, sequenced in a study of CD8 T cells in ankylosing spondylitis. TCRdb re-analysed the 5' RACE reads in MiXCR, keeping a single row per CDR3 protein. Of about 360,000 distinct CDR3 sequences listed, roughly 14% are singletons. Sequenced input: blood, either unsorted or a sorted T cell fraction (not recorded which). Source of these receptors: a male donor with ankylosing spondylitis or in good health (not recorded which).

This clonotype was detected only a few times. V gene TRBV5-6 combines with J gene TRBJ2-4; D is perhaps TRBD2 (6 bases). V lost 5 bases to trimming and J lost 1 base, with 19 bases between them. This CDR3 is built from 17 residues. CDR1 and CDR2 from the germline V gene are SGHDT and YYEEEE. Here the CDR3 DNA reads TGTGCCAGCAGTTTCTATATCGGGACTTCGGCCAAAAACATTCAGTACTTC. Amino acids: CASSFYIGTSAKNIQYF.

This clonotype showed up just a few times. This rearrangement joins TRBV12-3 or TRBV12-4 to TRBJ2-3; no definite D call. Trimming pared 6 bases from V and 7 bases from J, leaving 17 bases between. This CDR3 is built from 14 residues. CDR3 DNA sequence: TGTGCCAGCAGCATAGGTCCAACTCGGTATACGCAGTATTTT. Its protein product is CASSIGPTRYTQYF.

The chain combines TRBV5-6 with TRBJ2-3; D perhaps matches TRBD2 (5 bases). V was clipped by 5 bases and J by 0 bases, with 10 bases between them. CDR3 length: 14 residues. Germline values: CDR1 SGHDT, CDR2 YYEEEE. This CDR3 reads CASRFPGSTDTQYF. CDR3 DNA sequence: TGTGCCAGCAGGTTCCCGGGGAGCACAGATACGCAGTATTTT. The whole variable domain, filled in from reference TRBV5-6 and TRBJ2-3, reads DAGVTQSPTHLIKTRGQQVTLRCSPKSGHDTVSWYQQALGQGPQFIFQYYEEEERQRGNFPDRFSGHQFPNYSSELNVNALLLGDSALYLCASRFPGSTDTQYFGPGTRLTVL.

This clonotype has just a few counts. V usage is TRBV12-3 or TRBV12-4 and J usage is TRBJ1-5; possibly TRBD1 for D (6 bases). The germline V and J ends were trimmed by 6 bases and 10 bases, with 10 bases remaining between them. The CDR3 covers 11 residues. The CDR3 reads CASSLGGPQHF. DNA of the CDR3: TGTGCCAGCAGCCTAGGGGGACCCCAGCATTTT.

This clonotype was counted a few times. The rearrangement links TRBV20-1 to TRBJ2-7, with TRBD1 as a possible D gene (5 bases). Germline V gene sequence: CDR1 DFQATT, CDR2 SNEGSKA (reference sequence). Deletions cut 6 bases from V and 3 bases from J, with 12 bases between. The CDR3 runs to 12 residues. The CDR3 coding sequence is TGCAGTGCGATCGACAGCCTCTACGAGCAGTACTTC. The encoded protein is CSAIDSLYEQYF.

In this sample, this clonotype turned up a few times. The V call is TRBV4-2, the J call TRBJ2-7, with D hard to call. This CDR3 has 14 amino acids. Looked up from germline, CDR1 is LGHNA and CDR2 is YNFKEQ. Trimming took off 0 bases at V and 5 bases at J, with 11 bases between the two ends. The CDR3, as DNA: TGTGCCAGCAGCCAAGATTCCAGTTCAAACGAGCAGTACTTC. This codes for CASSQDSSSNEQYF.

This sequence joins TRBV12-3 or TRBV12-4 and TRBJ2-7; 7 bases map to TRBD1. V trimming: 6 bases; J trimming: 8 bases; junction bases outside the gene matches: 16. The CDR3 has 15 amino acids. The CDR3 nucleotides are TGTGCCAGCAGCCGAACAACAGGGGCCTCTGGAAAGCAGTACTTC. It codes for CASSRTTGASGKQYF.

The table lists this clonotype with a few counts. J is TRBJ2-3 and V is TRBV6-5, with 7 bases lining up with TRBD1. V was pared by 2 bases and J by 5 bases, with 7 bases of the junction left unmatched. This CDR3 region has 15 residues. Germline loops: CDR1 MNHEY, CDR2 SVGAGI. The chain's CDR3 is CASSYRGGEGDTQYF. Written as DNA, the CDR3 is TGTGCCAGCAGTTACAGAGGGGGCGAGGGAGATACGCAGTATTTT.

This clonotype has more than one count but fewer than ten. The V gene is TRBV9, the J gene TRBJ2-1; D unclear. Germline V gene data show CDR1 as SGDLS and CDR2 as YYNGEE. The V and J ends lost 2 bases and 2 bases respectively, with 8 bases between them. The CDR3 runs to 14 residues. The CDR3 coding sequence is TGTGCCAGCAGCGTGGGCGGACCCTACAATGAGCAGTTCTTC. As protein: CASSVGGPYNEQFF.

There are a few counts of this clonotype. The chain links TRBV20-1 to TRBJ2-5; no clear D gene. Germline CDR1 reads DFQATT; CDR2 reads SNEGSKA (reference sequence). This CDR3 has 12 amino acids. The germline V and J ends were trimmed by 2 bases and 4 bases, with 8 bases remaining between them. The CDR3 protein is CSARIQPETQYF. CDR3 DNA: TGCAGTGCTAGAATACAGCCAGAGACCCAGTACTTC.

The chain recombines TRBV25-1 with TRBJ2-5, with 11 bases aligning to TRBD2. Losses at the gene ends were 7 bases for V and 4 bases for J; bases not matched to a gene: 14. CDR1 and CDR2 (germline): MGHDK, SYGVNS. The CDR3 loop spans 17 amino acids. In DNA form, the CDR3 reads TGTGCCAGCACCAAAAGGGCTAGCGGGGGGCCGGGAGAGACCCAGTACTTC. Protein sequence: CASTKRASGGPGETQYF.

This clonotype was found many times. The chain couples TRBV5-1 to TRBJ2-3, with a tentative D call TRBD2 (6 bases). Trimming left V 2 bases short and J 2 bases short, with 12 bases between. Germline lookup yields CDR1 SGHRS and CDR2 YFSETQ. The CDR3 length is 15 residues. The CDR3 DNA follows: TGCGCCAGCAGCTTAGCGGGCAGAACCACAGATACGCAGTATTTT. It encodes CASSLAGRTTDTQYF.

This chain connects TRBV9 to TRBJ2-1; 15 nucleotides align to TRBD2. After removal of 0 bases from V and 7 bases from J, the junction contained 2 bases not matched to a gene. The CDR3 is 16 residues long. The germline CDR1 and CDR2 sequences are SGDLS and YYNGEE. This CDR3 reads CASSVGGTSGRNEQFF. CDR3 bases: TGTGCCAGCAGCGTAGGTGGGACTAGCGGGAGGAATGAGCAGTTCTTC.

The CDR3 DNA reads as TGTGCCAGCAGCTTGGGACAGGAATTCTCCTACGAGCAGTACTTC. Protein sequence: CASSLGQEFSYEQYF. The chain recombines TRBV7-9 with TRBJ2-7; 8 bases are a match to TRBD1. After removal of 3 bases from V and 0 bases from J, the junction contained 4 bases not matched to a gene. Germline V gene sequence: CDR1 SEHNR, CDR2 FQNEAQ (reference sequence). The CDR3 length is 15 residues.

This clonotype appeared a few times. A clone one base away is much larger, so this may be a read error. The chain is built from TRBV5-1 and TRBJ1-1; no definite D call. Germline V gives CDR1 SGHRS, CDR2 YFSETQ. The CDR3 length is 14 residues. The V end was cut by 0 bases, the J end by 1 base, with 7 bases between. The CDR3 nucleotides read TGCGCCAGCAGCTTGGAACAGACGAACACTGAAGCTTTCTTT. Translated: CASSLEQTNTEAFF.

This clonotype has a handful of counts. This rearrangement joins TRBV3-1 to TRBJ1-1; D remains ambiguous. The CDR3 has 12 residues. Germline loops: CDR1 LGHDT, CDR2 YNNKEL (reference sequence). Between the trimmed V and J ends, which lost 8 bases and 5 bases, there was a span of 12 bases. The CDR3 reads CASGIQRTEAFF. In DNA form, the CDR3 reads TGTGCCAGCGGCATACAGAGGACTGAAGCTTTCTTT.

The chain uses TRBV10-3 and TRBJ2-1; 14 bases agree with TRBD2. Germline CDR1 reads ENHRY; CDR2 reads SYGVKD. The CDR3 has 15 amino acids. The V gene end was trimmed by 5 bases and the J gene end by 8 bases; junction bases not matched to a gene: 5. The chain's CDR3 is CAISPTSGRAHEQFF. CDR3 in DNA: TGTGCCATCAGTCCGACTAGCGGGAGGGCACATGAGCAGTTCTTC.

CDR3 in amino acids: CAWSVRTAQQPQHF. Here the CDR3 DNA reads TGTGCCTGGAGTGTCCGGACAGCCCAGCAGCCCCAGCATTTT. The chain employs TRBV30 and TRBJ1-5; the D gene is possibly TRBD1 (6 bases). CDR3 length equals 14 residues. Germline V gene sequence: CDR1 GTSNPN, CDR2 SVGIG (reference sequence). Trimming shortened V by 0 bases and J by 7 bases, and 13 bases separated the two germline ends.

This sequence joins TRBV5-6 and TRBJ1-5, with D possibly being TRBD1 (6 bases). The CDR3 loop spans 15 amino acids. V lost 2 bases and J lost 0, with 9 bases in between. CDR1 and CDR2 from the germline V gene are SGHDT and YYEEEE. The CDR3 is CASSLGGDSNQPQHF. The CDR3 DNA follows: TGTGCCAGCAGCTTAGGGGGGGATAGCAATCAGCCCCAGCATTTT.

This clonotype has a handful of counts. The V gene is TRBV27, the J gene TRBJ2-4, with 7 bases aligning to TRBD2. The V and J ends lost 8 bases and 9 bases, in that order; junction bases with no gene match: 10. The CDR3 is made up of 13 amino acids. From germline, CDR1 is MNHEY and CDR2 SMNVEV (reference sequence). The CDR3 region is CASLNRASGIQYF. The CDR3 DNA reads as TGTGCCAGCCTTAACCGGGCTAGCGGCATTCAGTACTTC.

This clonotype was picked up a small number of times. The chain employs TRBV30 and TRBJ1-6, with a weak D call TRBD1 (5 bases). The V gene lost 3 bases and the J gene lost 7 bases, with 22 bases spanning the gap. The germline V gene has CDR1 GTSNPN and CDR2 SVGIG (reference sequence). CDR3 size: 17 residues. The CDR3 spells CAWSNAHVGRTNSPLHF. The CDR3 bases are TGTGCCTGGAGCAACGCTCACGTGGGACGTACGAATTCACCCCTCCACTTT.

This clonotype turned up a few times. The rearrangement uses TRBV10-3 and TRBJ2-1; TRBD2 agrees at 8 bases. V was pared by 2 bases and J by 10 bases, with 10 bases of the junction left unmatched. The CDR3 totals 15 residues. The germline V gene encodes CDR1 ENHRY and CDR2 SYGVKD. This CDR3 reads CAISEGTSGGEEQFF. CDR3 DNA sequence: TGTGCCATCAGTGAGGGAACTAGCGGAGGGGAGGAGCAGTTCTTC.

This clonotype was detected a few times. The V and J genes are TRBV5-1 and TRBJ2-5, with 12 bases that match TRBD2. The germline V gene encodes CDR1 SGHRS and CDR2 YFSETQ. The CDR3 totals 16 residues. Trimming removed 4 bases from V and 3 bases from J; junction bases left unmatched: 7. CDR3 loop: CASSPGASGGEETQYF. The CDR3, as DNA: TGCGCCAGCAGCCCAGGCGCTAGCGGGGGGGAAGAGACCCAGTACTTC.

In DNA, the CDR3 is TGTGCCAGCAGCCAAGACCCCGGGGGCGAGCAGTACTTC. It specifies CASSQDPGGEQYF. The chain joins TRBV3-1 to TRBJ2-7, with D perhaps TRBD2 (6 bases). CDR1 and CDR2 from the germline V gene are LGHDT and YNNKEL (reference sequence). This CDR3 region has 13 residues. Trimming shortened V by 0 bases and J by 6 bases, and 9 bases separated the two germline ends.

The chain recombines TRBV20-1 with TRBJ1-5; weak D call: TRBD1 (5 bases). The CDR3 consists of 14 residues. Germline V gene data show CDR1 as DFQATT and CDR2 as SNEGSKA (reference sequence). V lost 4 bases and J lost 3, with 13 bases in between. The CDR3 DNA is TGCAGTGCTAATCAAGAGGGGACCAATCAGCCCCAGCATTTT. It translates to CSANQEGTNQPQHF.

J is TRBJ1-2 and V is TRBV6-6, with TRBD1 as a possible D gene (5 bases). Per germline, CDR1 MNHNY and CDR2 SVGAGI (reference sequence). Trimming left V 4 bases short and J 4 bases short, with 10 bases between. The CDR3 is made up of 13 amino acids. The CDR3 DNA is TGTGCCAGCAGTTCTTTGGGGGTCTATGGCTACACCTTC. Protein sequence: CASSSLGVYGYTF.

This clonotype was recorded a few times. The CDR3 bases are TGTGCCAGCAGCTTCGGACAGGGGGCTACAGAGACCCAGTACTTC. Protein: CASSFGQGATETQYF. V usage is TRBV5-6 and J usage is TRBJ2-5, with 11 nucleotides matching TRBD1. CDR1 and CDR2 from the germline V gene are SGHDT and YYEEEE. Losses at the gene ends were 2 bases for V and 4 bases for J; bases not matched to a gene: 4. There are 15 residues in the CDR3.